The 27 T cell receptor beta chains given below trace back to one sample, sequenced in a study of CD8 T cells in ankylosing spondylitis (dated by TCRdb to about 2017). Here is what the overall study found, with its caveats: A TCR beta motif of 8 or 9 highly homologous amino acid variants appeared characteristic of blood from ankylosing spondylitis patients.

No antigen has been assigned to these receptors. Preparation of the library involved 5' RACE. TCRdb records Illumina HiSeq 2500 as the sequencer. The public reads were quality trimmed at Q25 with fastp and then assembled into clones with MiXCR by TCRdb, keeping productive beta chains. Each entry merges the rows of one CDR3 protein and shows their most common DNA and genes. This sample lists 350,000 to 450,000 distinct CDR3 sequences; roughly a quarter were detected once. The ten largest clones capture about 0.89% of the sample. The sample taken for sequencing was blood, either unsorted or a sorted T cell fraction (not recorded which). The receptors derive from a male donor with ankylosing spondylitis.

This clonotype occurred a few times. V usage is TRBV3-1 and J usage is TRBJ1-1, with 7 bases that match TRBD1. The length of the CDR3 is 14 residues. Trimming cost V 2 bases and J 5 bases; bases outside gene matches: 5. CDR1 and CDR2 (germline): LGHDT, YNNKEL (reference sequence). This CDR3 is CASSQRDRETEAFF. For the CDR3, the DNA is TGTGCCAGCAGCCAACGTGACAGGGAGACTGAAGCTTTCTTT.

The chain carries TRBV7-8 and TRBJ2-7; TRBD2 matches 12 bases. CDR1 and CDR2 (germline): SGHVS, FQNEAQ. This CDR3 comprises 18 residues. J lost 0 bases, V lost 0 bases, and 6 bases had no gene match. CDR3 in amino acids: CASSLAGLAGLSSYEQYF. The CDR3 coding sequence is TGTGCCAGCAGCTTAGCAGGACTAGCGGGACTCAGCTCCTACGAGCAGTACTTC.

The chain is built from TRBV5-1 and TRBJ2-5, with 8 bases matching TRBD2. CDR1 SGHRS and CDR2 YFSETQ come from the germline V gene. There are 16 residues in the CDR3. The V segment lost 0 bases and the J segment 1 base; nucleotides outside the gene matches: 5. The CDR3: CASSLEASGPQETQYF. As DNA, the CDR3 is TGCGCCAGCAGCTTGGAAGCTAGCGGGCCCCAAGAGACCCAGTACTTC.

The rearrangement links TRBV5-1 to TRBJ2-6; D is uncertain. The V end was cut by 1 base, the J end by 0 bases, with 8 bases between. The CDR3 contains 16 residues. Germline lookup yields CDR1 SGHRS and CDR2 YFSETQ. CDR3: CASSLLASSGANVLTF. CDR3 nucleotides: TGCGCCAGCAGCTTGCTCGCTAGCTCTGGGGCCAACGTCCTGACTTTC.

This clonotype has only a few counts. The chain uses TRBV6-1 and TRBJ1-5; D not resolved. Per germline, CDR1 MNHNS and CDR2 SASEGT. The CDR3 contains 14 residues. Trimming took off 2 bases at V and 4 bases at J, with 9 bases between the two ends. Here the CDR3 reads CASSEYDVNQPQHF. CDR3 in DNA: TGTGCCAGCAGTGAATATGACGTTAATCAGCCCCAGCATTTT.

The chain couples TRBV3-1 to TRBJ2-3; possibly TRBD2 for D (7 bases). The V and J ends lost 1 base and 2 bases respectively, with 16 bases between them. This CDR3 is 17 amino acids long. Germline V CDR1 and CDR2: LGHDT, YNNKEL (reference sequence). The CDR3 DNA follows: TGTGCCAGCAGCCAAGCGGGGGGCAGAACCTCCACAGATACGCAGTATTTT. Protein sequence: CASSQAGGRTSTDTQYF.

The V gene is TRBV20-1, the J gene TRBJ2-3; D gene unclear. Germline loops: CDR1 DFQATT, CDR2 SNEGSKA (reference sequence). The CDR3 sequence is 11 residues long. Trimming pared 3 bases from V and 5 bases from J, leaving 6 bases between. CDR3 sequence: CSARGQDTQYF. DNA of the CDR3: TGCAGTGCTAGGGGTCAAGATACGCAGTATTTT.

This rearrangement joins TRBV14 to TRBJ2-1; D may be TRBD1 or TRBD2 (5 bases each). This CDR3 is 16 amino acids long. In germline, CDR1 is SGHDN, CDR2 FVKESK. V lost 0 bases and J lost 5, with 14 bases in between. The CDR3: CASSQDIRGPDNEQFF. The CDR3 DNA is TGTGCCAGCAGCCAAGACATAAGGGGACCCGACAATGAGCAGTTCTTC. Full variable domain (outside the CDR3, taken from reference TRBV14 and TRBJ2-1): EAGVTQFPSHSVIEKGQTVTLRCDPISGHDNLYWYRRVMGKEIKFLLHFVKESKQDESGMPNNRFLAERTGGTYSTLKVQPAELEDSGVYFCASSQDIRGPDNEQFFGPGTRLTVL.

In its sample, this clonotype was seen a few times. V usage is TRBV5-1 and J usage is TRBJ1-2, with D unclear. The ends were cut back, 3 bases at V and 1 base at J, with 4 bases in the middle. The CDR3 spans 12 residues. In germline, CDR1 is SGHRS, CDR2 YFSETQ. The CDR3 region has the DNA TGCGCCAGCAGCTCCGATAACTATGGCTACACCTTC. Its translation: CASSSDNYGYTF.

This clonotype was counted ten times or more. This sequence joins TRBV5-1 and TRBJ1-4; TRBD1 matches at 7 bases. The germline CDR1 and CDR2 sequences are SGHRS and YFSETQ. The junction had 4 bases not matched to a gene; V was cut back by 2 bases and J by 0 bases. The CDR3 totals 16 residues. CDR3 sequence (DNA): TGCGCCAGCAGCTTAGCGGGGACAGCAACTAATGAAAAACTGTTTTTT. The encoded protein is CASSLAGTATNEKLFF.

V and J are TRBV5-1 and TRBJ2-1; 13 positions agree with TRBD2. Trimming removed 4 bases from V and 8 bases from J; junction bases left unmatched: 6. The CDR3 is 15 amino acids. Germline lookup yields CDR1 SGHRS and CDR2 YFSETQ. The CDR3 DNA follows: TGCGCCAGCAGCCTATATGGACTAGCGGGAGATGAGCAGTTCTTC. This gives the protein CASSLYGLAGDEQFF.

The sample holds a few counts of this clonotype. The rearrangement links TRBV12-3 or TRBV12-4 to TRBJ1-4; D may be TRBD1 (5 bases). Trimming shortened V by 8 bases and J by 8 bases, and 21 bases separated the two germline ends. The CDR3 consists of 15 residues. CDR3 nucleotide sequence: TGTGCCAGCGGATTCCTCGGGGGGAACCACGAAAAACTGTTTTTT. Protein product: CASGFLGGNHEKLFF.

The CDR3 reads CASSQDIGQSEETQYF. CDR3 coding DNA: TGTGCCAGCAGCCAAGATATTGGACAGTCGGAAGAGACCCAGTACTTC. This chain uses TRBV3-1 with TRBJ2-5; maybe TRBD1 (6 bases). V lost 0 bases, J lost 3 bases, and 14 bases lay in between. CDR1 and CDR2 (germline): LGHDT, YNNKEL (reference sequence). CDR3 size: 16 residues.

This clonotype was picked up one time. The J gene is TRBJ2-2, the V gene TRBV2, with D uncertain. The germline CDR1 and CDR2 sequences are SNHLY and FYNNEI. The CDR3 has 16 residues. Trimming took 2 bases from V and 1 from J, leaving 11 bases between them. Written as DNA, the CDR3 is TGTGCCAGCAGTGAAATGGTAGCCCTGAACACCGGGGAGCTGTTTTTT. Amino acids: CASSEMVALNTGELFF.

The rearrangement links TRBV25-1 to TRBJ2-5, with 7 nucleotides matching TRBD1. This CDR3 is 15 amino acids long. The V and J ends lost 6 bases and 2 bases, in that order; junction bases with no gene match: 9. Germline V gene data show CDR1 as MGHDK and CDR2 as SYGVNS. CDR3 in amino acids: CASRRQGTGQETQYF. CDR3 DNA: TGTGCCAGCAGGAGACAGGGAACGGGGCAAGAGACCCAGTACTTC. Together with reference TRBV25-1 and TRBJ2-5, the CDR3 gives the full variable domain: EADIYQTPRYLVIGTGKKITLECSQTMGHDKMYWYQQDPGMELHLIHYSYGVNSTEKGDLSSESTVSRIRTEHFPLTLESARPSHTSQYLCASRRQGTGQETQYFGPGTRLLVL.

The rearrangement links TRBV15 to TRBJ2-5; D remains unclear. V lost 4 bases and J 0 bases, leaving 3 bases between the germline ends. The CDR3 loop spans 12 amino acids. Germline V gene lookup returns CDR1 LNHNV and CDR2 YYDKDF (reference sequence). The CDR3 coding sequence is TGTGCCACCAGCAAGAACCAAGAGACCCAGTACTTC. Encoded protein: CATSKNQETQYF. Full variable domain (outside the CDR3, taken from reference TRBV15 and TRBJ2-5): DAMVIQNPRYQVTQFGKPVTLSCSQTLNHNVMYWYQQKSSQAPKLLFHYYDKDFNNEADTPDNFQSRRPNTSFCFLDIRSPGLGDTAMYLCATSKNQETQYFGPGTRLLVL.

The CDR3 loop is CSLRRREGPNEQFF. The CDR3 coding sequence is TGCAGCCTTCGTAGGCGGGAGGGCCCTAATGAGCAGTTCTTC. The chain couples TRBV29-1 to TRBJ2-1, with 9 bases aligning to TRBD2. This CDR3 spans 14 amino acids. Unmatched junction bases numbered 12, after V lost 8 bases and J lost 7 bases. CDR1 SQVTM and CDR2 ANQGSEA come from the germline V gene.

This clonotype turned up a few times. V usage is TRBV10-1 and J usage is TRBJ2-3; 8 nucleotides match TRBD2. V trimming: 2 bases; J trimming: 2 bases; junction bases outside the gene matches: 3. The CDR3 loop spans 15 amino acids. Germline V gene sequence: CDR1 WNHNN, CDR2 SYGVQD (reference sequence). The DNA of the CDR3 is TGCGCCAGCAGTGAGACTAGCGGTCACACAGATACGCAGTATTTT. Translated, it gives CASSETSGHTDTQYF.

The chain combines TRBV10-3 with TRBJ2-1; 8 bases map to TRBD1. Germline trimming cut 10 bases from V and 3 bases from J; bases unmatched to any gene: 14. CDR1 ENHRY and CDR2 SYGVKD come from the germline V gene. This CDR3 spans 16 amino acids. The CDR3 sequence is CATTGGEGEDYNEQFF. As DNA, the CDR3 is TGTGCCACCACAGGGGGTGAGGGGGAGGACTACAATGAGCAGTTCTTC.

This clonotype appeared a few times. This chain joins TRBV7-9 and TRBJ1-2; D is unclear. This CDR3 is built from 13 residues. From germline, CDR1 is SEHNR and CDR2 FQNEAQ (reference sequence). V was trimmed by 3 bases and J by 2 bases, leaving 7 bases between them. The CDR3: CASSFFENYGYTF. CDR3 DNA sequence: TGTGCCAGCAGCTTTTTTGAGAACTATGGCTACACCTTC. Combining the CDR3 with reference TRBV7-9 and TRBJ1-2 gives the whole variable domain DTGVSQNPRHKITKRGQNVTFRCDPISEHNRLYWYRQTLGQGPEFLTYFQNEAQLEKSRLLSDRFSAERPKGSFSTLEIQRTEQGDSAMYLCASSFFENYGYTFGSGTRLTVV.

This clonotype has more than one count but fewer than ten. This sequence joins TRBV5-1 and TRBJ2-1, with D possibly TRBD2 on 5 matching bases. Trimming pared 4 bases from V and 5 bases from J, leaving 16 bases between. The CDR3 is 15 amino acids. From germline, CDR1 is SGHRS and CDR2 YFSETQ. In DNA form, the CDR3 reads TGCGCCAGCAGCATCACTAGTTTGCCTGACAATGAGCAGTTCTTC. Translation: CASSITSLPDNEQFF.

The V and J genes are TRBV12-3 or TRBV12-4 and TRBJ2-3, with 9 bases lining up with TRBD1. The V gene end was trimmed by 5 bases and the J gene end by 0 bases; junction bases not matched to a gene: 12. The CDR3 covers 18 residues. CDR3 amino acids: CASSKGQGLTFSTDTQYF. CDR3 bases: TGTGCCAGCAGTAAGGGACAGGGCCTCACTTTTAGCACAGATACGCAGTATTTT.

V gene TRBV20-1 combines with J gene TRBJ2-3; either TRBD1 or TRBD2 may fit D (5 bases each). Germline CDR1 is DFQATT and CDR2 is SNEGSKA (reference sequence). The CDR3 covers 17 residues. V gave up 0 bases and J gave up 5 bases, with 21 bases separating them. The CDR3: CSARDHVEGARGDTQYF. The CDR3 coding sequence is TGCAGTGCTAGAGATCATGTTGAAGGGGCCCGGGGAGATACGCAGTATTTT.

V usage is TRBV7-9 and J usage is TRBJ1-5; 10 nucleotides align to TRBD1. V was pared by 6 bases and J by 1 base, with 6 bases of the junction left unmatched. Germline assignment: CDR1 SEHNR and CDR2 FQNEAQ (reference sequence). The CDR3 runs 16 residues. In DNA form, the CDR3 reads TGTGCCAGCAGTCGATCGGGACAGGGGAGCAATCAGCCCCAGCATTTT. Amino acids: CASSRSGQGSNQPQHF.

This clonotype was picked up a small number of times. This chain joins TRBV7-9 and TRBJ1-3; no firm D call. Germline CDR1 and CDR2: SEHNR and FQNEAQ (reference sequence). Trimming removed 5 bases from V and 2 bases from J, with 13 bases in between. The CDR3 runs to 15 residues. The CDR3 here is CASSPPVGAGNTIYF. The DNA for the CDR3 is TGTGCCAGCAGCCCTCCTGTTGGGGCTGGAAACACCATATATTTT.

The gene calls are TRBV24-1 and TRBJ2-1; 8 nucleotides align to TRBD2. V lost 4 bases, J lost 3 bases, and 7 bases stayed unmatched. Germline V CDR1 and CDR2: KGHDR, SFDVKD. This CDR3 region has 16 residues. The chain's CDR3 is CATSDPSSGFYNEQFF. CDR3 bases: TGTGCCACCAGTGACCCCTCTAGCGGGTTCTACAATGAGCAGTTCTTC.

V and J are TRBV2 and TRBJ2-7; TRBD2 aligns across 13 bases. With V trimmed by 5 bases and J by 0 bases, 4 bases remained unmatched. This CDR3 comprises 16 residues. CDR1 and CDR2 from the germline V gene are SNHLY and FYNNEI. The CDR3: CASSRTSGSYSYEQYV. The CDR3 region has the DNA TGTGCCAGCAGTCGGACTAGCGGGAGTTACTCCTACGAGCAGTACGTC.